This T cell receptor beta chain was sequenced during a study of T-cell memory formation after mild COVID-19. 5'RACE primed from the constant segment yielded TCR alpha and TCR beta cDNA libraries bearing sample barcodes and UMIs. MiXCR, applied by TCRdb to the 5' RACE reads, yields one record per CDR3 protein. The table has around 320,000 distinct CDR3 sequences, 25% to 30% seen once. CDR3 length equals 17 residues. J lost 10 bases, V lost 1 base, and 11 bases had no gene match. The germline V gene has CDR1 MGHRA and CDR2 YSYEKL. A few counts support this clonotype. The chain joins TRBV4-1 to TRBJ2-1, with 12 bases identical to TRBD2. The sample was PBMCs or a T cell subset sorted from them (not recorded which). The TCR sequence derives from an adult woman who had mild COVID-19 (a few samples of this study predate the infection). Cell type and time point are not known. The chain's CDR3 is CASSQVSAGLAGDEQFF. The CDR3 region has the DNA TGCGCCAGCAGCCAAGTCTCGGCGGGACTAGCGGGCGACGAGCAGTTCTTC.